This TCR beta chain was observed in a study of Graves' ophthalmopathy and Graves' hyperthyroidism. Study-level information: Blood was drawn at initial diagnosis, before any treatment. General study results and limits: Among thyroid clonotypes expanded above 0.001 frequency, most also appeared in blood.

This clonotype occurred many times. The antigen remains undetermined. Having ophthalmopathy, the donors showed moderate-to-severe activity, CAS ≥3 and NOSPECS ≥4, with disease lasting under 3 months. V dropped 10 bases and J dropped 1 base, with 7 bases sitting between them. This CDR3 spans 11 amino acids. Germline V gives CDR1 MNHEY, CDR2 SVGAGI. Researchers took RNA transcripts and amplified TCR beta CDR3 regions from them. Amplification began with first-round RT-PCR using HTBI primers, then second-round multiplex PCR was performed. Using its own MiXCR run on the multiplex PCR reads, TCRdb lists one record per CDR3 protein. The sample has 220,000 or so distinct CDR3 sequences; about 22% are singletons.

Sequenced input: peripheral blood. The chain is built from TRBV6-5 and TRBJ1-1, with unresolved D. This receptor was taken from a woman aged 45-60 years with Graves' ophthalmopathy. This chain's CDR3 is CAMKQNTEAFF. CDR3 sequence (DNA): TGTGCCATGAAACAGAACACTGAAGCTTTCTTT.